This T cell receptor (beta chain) was profiled in a study of T cell responses to AZD1222 COVID-19 vaccine (dated by TCRdb to the early 2020s). A note on the overall study: TCR sequencing covered fewer than 250 trial participants: 207 given two doses of AZD1222 and approximately 26 given two doses of MenACWY control vaccine. Enrollment into the trials was organized by age into subgroups of 18-55, 56-69 and 70-plus years, and those subgroups contained roughly 150, 30 and 60 TCR-sequenced participants, respectively.

The junction shows trimming of 5 bases on V and 3 bases on J, and the gene matches do not reach 8 bases of it. For CDR1 and CDR2, the germline V gene lists MDHEN and SYDVKM. The CDR3 spans 15 residues, from the cysteine through the phenylalanine. This entry keeps only the CDR3 DNA: 45 bases, framed from base 1. The CDR3 regions of human TCRbeta chains were subjected to immunosequencing. As for the authors' bioinformatics: Repertoire TCRs were checked for matches against a reference library of SARS-CoV-2-specific TCRs that had been generated using the MIRA antigen-specificity platform. Breadth was defined as the fraction of unique TCRs that were SARS-CoV-2-associated. Depth was defined as the fraction of total T cells that were SARS-CoV-2-associated. Each spike-specific TCR was assigned to its reactive spike region and to a CD4 or CD8 class using the MIRA data. Log10-transformed breadth and depth values were compared by one-way ANOVA with Sidak's multiple comparisons tests. Held by TCRdb, this immuneACCESS table contains in-frame sequences only and omits some clones. Under half of the omission traces to an unresolved V gene where checked; the cause of the rest is unknown. That table supplies the V and J calls and clone size; D and trimming were determined from the DNA. Across this sample there are approximately 110,000 clones, with more than 80% seen only once. 4.4% of the sample belongs to the ten largest clones.

The time point label corresponds to: about 28 days (+/-7) after the second vaccine dose. AZD1222 recipients given second doses at about 4 weeks or at about 12 weeks were pooled, since spike-specific TCR depth and breadth were not found to differ between the two schedules. Vaccinee samples were obtained from the UK trials COV001 and COV002, which included a single-blind randomized controlled phase 2/3 trial of AZD1222 (ChAdOx1 nCoV-19) in healthy adults. For TCRbeta chain sequencing, PBMC samples were collected from trial participants at day 0 and at day 28 after the second dose. Comments on this clone: The antigen it binds to is not known. Base qualities are not recorded, but no much larger clone differs from it by a single base.

What the authors observed across the whole study: Vaccine-associated CD4 TCRs spanned the whole spike protein, with dominant responses in regions 160-218 and 743-854. Nearly half of unique spike-specific TCRs reportedly recognized epitopes outside regions mutated in the B.1.351 and B.1.1.7 variants. The 56-69-year group was small, and its depth increase did not reach significance, likely because of low power. Conclusions about previously exposed vaccinees are limited, since just six or seven AZD1222 recipients were seropositive for SARS-CoV-2 at baseline. No day 14 peak-response samples were available, so repertoires were characterized only after the peak T cell response. After two AZD1222 doses, spike-specific TCR breadth and depth were significantly higher than at day 0 and than in MenACWY recipients. Participants were mostly white British, with more females than males. The authors suggested clonal diversity may have been underestimated.

This receptor was taken from an adult who received the AZD1222 COVID-19 vaccine. The V and J segments used are TRBV28 and TRBJ1-1; the central 8 bases match TRBD1. Here the sequenced sample was peripheral blood, taken 28 days after the second AZD1222 dose. The nucleotide sequence is given as TGTGCCAGCAGTGGGTACAGGGGGGAGGACACTGAAGCTTTCTTT. The translation is CASSGYRGEDTEAFF.